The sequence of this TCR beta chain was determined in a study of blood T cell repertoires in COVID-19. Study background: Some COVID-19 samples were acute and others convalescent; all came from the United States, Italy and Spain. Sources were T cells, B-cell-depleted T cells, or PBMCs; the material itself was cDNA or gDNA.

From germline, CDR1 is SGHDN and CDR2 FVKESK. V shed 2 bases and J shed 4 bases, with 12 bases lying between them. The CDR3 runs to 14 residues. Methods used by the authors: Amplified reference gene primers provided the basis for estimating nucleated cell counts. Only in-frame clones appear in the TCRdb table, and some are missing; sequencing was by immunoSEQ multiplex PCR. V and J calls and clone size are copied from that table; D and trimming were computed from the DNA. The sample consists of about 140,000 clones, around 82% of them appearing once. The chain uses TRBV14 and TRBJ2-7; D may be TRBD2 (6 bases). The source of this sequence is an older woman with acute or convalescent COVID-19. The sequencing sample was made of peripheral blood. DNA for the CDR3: TGTGCCAGCAGCCAACACCTCGCGGGATACGAGCAGTACTTC. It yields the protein CASSQHLAGYEQYF.